Detailed here is one TCR beta chain. V was pared by 6 bases and J by 7 bases, with 14 bases between. Germline V lookup: CDR1 KGHDR, CDR2 SFDVKD. This CDR3 contains 13 residues. Sequenced by immunoSEQ multiplex PCR; TCRdb stores in-frame clones only, minus some. The table includes about 430,000 clones, around 89% detected once. The data belong to a study of blood T cell repertoires in COVID-19. The chain carries TRBV24-1 and TRBJ1-2, with D maybe TRBD1 (5 bases). This receptor was obtained from a woman aged 25 to 39 with acute COVID-19. The sequenced material came from PBMCs or T cells enriched from blood (not recorded which). The DNA of the CDR3 is TGTGCCACCAGTTACCCAGGGTCTGGTGGCTACACCTTC. Translated: CATSYPGSGGYTF.